Listed below are T cell receptor beta chains from one sample, sequenced in a study of graft-versus-host responses after intestinal transplantation. Profiled with immunoSEQ multiplex PCR; TCRdb holds only in-frame clones, not every one. In the table there are tens of thousands of clones, just under 95% of which are singletons. No antigen has been assigned to these receptors. The specimen comprised unstimulated CD8+ T cells sorted from spleen or lymph node cells, sampled before intestinal transplant. These receptors were taken from a human donor who received an intestinal transplant. Both conserved end residues are part of each CDR3. Fields, in order: J gene, clone size, D gene, V gene, CDR3 DNA, CDR3 protein. D genes are given only for firm matches. Size tells how often a clone was seen (once, few, many) or the class of an expanded clone, and some rows leave it out.

J gene: TRBJ2-7; clone size: -; D gene: -; V gene: TRBV25-1; CDR3 DNA: TGTGCCAGCAGTGATAAAGTGGGGGTGGGCGACTACGAGCAGTACTTC; CDR3 protein: CASSDKVGVGDYEQYF
J gene: TRBJ2-1; clone size: -; D gene: TRBD2; V gene: TRBV5-1; CDR3 DNA: TGCGCCAGCAGCTGGGGACTAGCGGGAGGGCCCTTCAATGAGCAGTTCTTC; CDR3 protein: CASSWGLAGGPFNEQFF
J gene: TRBJ2-1; clone size: -; D gene: -; V gene: TRBV7-7; CDR3 DNA: TGTGCCGCCAGCAGCAATGAGCAGTTCTTC; CDR3 protein: CAASSNEQFF
J gene: TRBJ2-3; clone size: -; D gene: TRBD1; V gene: TRBV5-6; CDR3 DNA: TGTGCCAGCAGCTCCCCGGGACAGGGAGTATCGGGCACAGATACGCAGTATTTT; CDR3 protein: CASSSPGQGVSGTDTQYF
J gene: TRBJ1-4; clone size: -; D gene: TRBD1; V gene: TRBV5-8; CDR3 DNA: TGTGCCAGCAGCTGGGGGACAGAGAAAAAACTGTTTTTT; CDR3 protein: CASSWGTEKKLFF
J gene: TRBJ1-2; clone size: -; D gene: -; V gene: TRBV7-9; CDR3 DNA: TGTGCCAGCAGCTTAGTATCGGGGGCGTTGCAGTATGGCTACACCTTC; CDR3 protein: CASSLVSGALQYGYTF
J gene: TRBJ2-1; clone size: once; D gene: -; V gene: TRBV6-6; CDR3 DNA: TGTGCCAGCAGTTACTCAGCGAATCAGGGTAGCAATGAGCAGTTCTTC; CDR3 protein: CASSYSANQGSNEQFF
J gene: TRBJ1-1; clone size: -; D gene: TRBD1; V gene: TRBV27; CDR3 DNA: TGTGCCAGCAGTTTATCCCCAGGGGGCGGCACTGAAGCTTTCTTT; CDR3 protein: CASSLSPGGGTEAFF
J gene: TRBJ1-1; clone size: -; D gene: -; V gene: TRBV6-5; CDR3 DNA: TGTGCCAGCAGTTCTACAGGGTCGGGTGAAGCTTTCTTT; CDR3 protein: CASSSTGSGEAFF
J gene: TRBJ2-1; clone size: -; D gene: -; V gene: TRBV7-4; CDR3 DNA: TGTGCCAGCAGCTTAGGCTTTCCCGGTAATGAGCAGTTCTTC; CDR3 protein: CASSLGFPGNEQFF
J gene: TRBJ1-3; clone size: -; D gene: TRBD1; V gene: TRBV15; CDR3 DNA: TGTGCCACCAGCAGAGATCATTTTAGGGACAGGGCGAGCTCTGGAAACACCATATATTTT; CDR3 protein: CATSRDHFRDRASSGNTIYF
J gene: TRBJ2-7; clone size: -; D gene: TRBD1; V gene: TRBV6-6; CDR3 DNA: TGTGCCAGCAGTCAGGGACAGGCGTACTACGAGCAGTACTTC; CDR3 protein: CASSQGQAYYEQYF
J gene: TRBJ2-1; clone size: -; D gene: -; V gene: TRBV9; CDR3 DNA: TGTGCCAGCACCGCCCCCAACCCGGCAGGGGAAAGCTCCTACAATGAGCAGTTCTTC; CDR3 protein: CASTAPNPAGESSYNEQFF
J gene: TRBJ2-7; clone size: -; D gene: TRBD2; V gene: TRBV4-2; CDR3 DNA: TGTGCCAGCAGCCAAGAAGGGACTAGCGTTAAAGGCTCCTACGAGCAGTACTTC; CDR3 protein: CASSQEGTSVKGSYEQYF
J gene: TRBJ2-2; clone size: -; D gene: -; V gene: TRBV28; CDR3 DNA: TGTGCCAGCCGGACCCCAGCGAACACCGGGGAGCTGTTTTTT; CDR3 protein: CASRTPANTGELFF
J gene: TRBJ1-2; clone size: -; D gene: -; V gene: TRBV6-1; CDR3 DNA: TGTGCCAGCAGTGAATCCGGGACTGGTGGCTACACCTTC; CDR3 protein: CASSESGTGGYTF
J gene: TRBJ2-3; clone size: -; D gene: -; V gene: TRBV7-8; CDR3 DNA: TGTGCCAGCAGCTTGGGTAGAGATACGCAGTATTTT; CDR3 protein: CASSLGRDTQYF
J gene: TRBJ2-1; clone size: -; D gene: -; V gene: TRBV4-2; CDR3 DNA: TGTGCCAGCAGCCAAGTTGTGGGCGCAGCGGGTAGTGGCGGGCAGTTCTTC; CDR3 protein: CASSQVVGAAGSGGQFF
J gene: TRBJ2-5; clone size: -; D gene: -; V gene: TRBV28; CDR3 DNA: TGTGCCACCAGCCCCGGCGGGACGCAAGAGACCCAGTACTTC; CDR3 protein: CATSPGGTQETQYF
J gene: TRBJ2-7; clone size: -; D gene: TRBD1; V gene: TRBV2; CDR3 DNA: TGTGCCAGCAGGGGGACAGGCTTCTACGAGCAGTACTTC; CDR3 protein: CASRGTGFYEQYF
J gene: TRBJ2-1; clone size: -; D gene: -; V gene: TRBV13; CDR3 DNA: TGTGCCAGCAGCTTAGGCCTCGGCAATGAGCAGTTCTTC; CDR3 protein: CASSLGLGNEQFF
J gene: TRBJ2-7; clone size: -; D gene: -; V gene: TRBV4-1; CDR3 DNA: TGCGCCAGCAGCCAAGTAACTACCGACTCCTACGAGCAGTACTTC; CDR3 protein: CASSQVTTDSYEQYF
J gene: TRBJ2-5; clone size: -; D gene: -; V gene: TRBV16; CDR3 DNA: TGTGCCAGCAGCCAATCGCAGGGTCCTTTCGAGACCCAGTACTTC; CDR3 protein: CASSQSQGPFETQYF
J gene: TRBJ1-1; clone size: few; D gene: -; V gene: TRBV5-1; CDR3 DNA: TGCGCCAGCAGCTTGGTGGGGGGGAACACTGAAGCTTTCTTT; CDR3 protein: CASSLVGGNTEAFF
J gene: TRBJ2-7; clone size: -; D gene: TRBD1; V gene: TRBV27; CDR3 DNA: TGTGCCAGCAGTTTGGGGACAGTAGCCTACGAGCAGTACTTC; CDR3 protein: CASSLGTVAYEQYF
J gene: TRBJ2-1; clone size: -; D gene: TRBD2; V gene: TRBV7-9; CDR3 DNA: TGTGCCAGCAGCTTGGTACGGGAGGAGTTTAGGGGCAATGAGCAGTTCTTC; CDR3 protein: CASSLVREEFRGNEQFF
J gene: TRBJ1-2; clone size: once; D gene: -; V gene: TRBV6-1; CDR3 DNA: TGTGCCAGCAGTGAAGTAAGGCGACAAGATCTTTATGGCTACACCTTC; CDR3 protein: CASSEVRRQDLYGYTF
J gene: TRBJ2-7; clone size: -; D gene: -; V gene: TRBV6-4; CDR3 DNA: TGTGCCAGCAGCATTAAACAGTACTTC; CDR3 protein: CASSIKQYF
J gene: TRBJ2-5; clone size: -; D gene: TRBD1; V gene: TRBV4-1; CDR3 DNA: TGCGCCAGCAGCCACCCTCCGGGACAGTCCCAAGAGACCCAGTACTTC; CDR3 protein: CASSHPPGQSQETQYF
J gene: TRBJ2-1; clone size: -; D gene: -; V gene: TRBV9; CDR3 DNA: TGTGCCAGCAGCGTAGGACACAGGGTCCAATACAATGAGCAGTTCTTC; CDR3 protein: CASSVGHRVQYNEQFF
J gene: TRBJ2-1; clone size: -; D gene: -; V gene: TRBV5-5; CDR3 DNA: TGTGCCAGCAGCTTGGACAGGGTAGAATTGGCACACAACAATGAGCAGTTCTTC; CDR3 protein: CASSLDRVELAHNNEQFF
J gene: TRBJ2-1; clone size: -; D gene: -; V gene: TRBV5-1; CDR3 DNA: TGCGCCAGCCGCCTTCAAAGGCCAGTAGCGGCTATCTACAATGAGCAGTTCTTC; CDR3 protein: CASRLQRPVAAIYNEQFF
J gene: TRBJ2-1; clone size: -; D gene: TRBD2; V gene: TRBV27; CDR3 DNA: TGTGCCAGCAGTTCTAGCGGCCTCGACTACAATGAGCAGTTCTTC; CDR3 protein: CASSSSGLDYNEQFF
J gene: TRBJ2-1; clone size: -; D gene: TRBD2; V gene: TRBV2; CDR3 DNA: TGTGCAGGCGGGGTCGGGAGGGGTAATGAGCAGTTCTTC; CDR3 protein: CAGGVGRGNEQFF
J gene: TRBJ2-1; clone size: -; D gene: -; V gene: TRBV7-9; CDR3 DNA: TGTGCCAGCACCCAGGAGTACAATGAGCAGTTCTTC; CDR3 protein: CASTQEYNEQFF
J gene: TRBJ2-7; clone size: once; D gene: -; V gene: TRBV28; CDR3 DNA: TGTGCCAGCAGTTATTCCTACGAGCAGTACTTC; CDR3 protein: CASSYSYEQYF
J gene: TRBJ1-2; clone size: -; D gene: -; V gene: TRBV11-2; CDR3 DNA: TGTGCCAGCAGCATAGCCCCCAAGGGCGCCAACTATGGCTACACCTTC; CDR3 protein: CASSIAPKGANYGYTF
J gene: TRBJ2-7; clone size: -; D gene: -; V gene: TRBV7-9; CDR3 DNA: TGTGCCAGCAGCTTCGCGGGACAAATCTACGAGCAGTACTTC; CDR3 protein: CASSFAGQIYEQYF
J gene: TRBJ1-1; clone size: -; D gene: -; V gene: TRBV2; CDR3 DNA: TGTGCCAGCAGTCCGACAGTGGACACTGAAGCTTTCTTT; CDR3 protein: CASSPTVDTEAFF
J gene: TRBJ2-1; clone size: -; D gene: -; V gene: TRBV19; CDR3 DNA: TGTGCCAGTAGTATAGCCCCGGGTGGTGCTGAGCAGTTCTTC; CDR3 protein: CASSIAPGGAEQFF
J gene: TRBJ2-7; clone size: -; D gene: -; V gene: TRBV18; CDR3 DNA: TGTGCCAGCTCACCAGAACTAGCTGTGGACGAGCAGTACTTC; CDR3 protein: CASSPELAVDEQYF
J gene: TRBJ2-1; clone size: once; D gene: TRBD1; V gene: TRBV4-1; CDR3 DNA: TGCGCCAGCAGCCGTACCACAGGGGCTTCCTACAATGAGCAGTTCTTC; CDR3 protein: CASSRTTGASYNEQFF
J gene: TRBJ2-7; clone size: -; D gene: TRBD2; V gene: TRBV4-1; CDR3 DNA: TGCGCCAGCAGCCAATCGCTAGCGGGAGGAACCTACGAGCAGTACTTC; CDR3 protein: CASSQSLAGGTYEQYF
J gene: TRBJ1-4; clone size: -; D gene: TRBD1; V gene: TRBV6-6; CDR3 DNA: TGTGCCAGCAGTTACGTAGGGGGCTTACCTGAAAAACTGTTTTTT; CDR3 protein: CASSYVGGLPEKLFF